This T cell receptor (beta chain) stems from a study of CD8 T cells in ankylosing spondylitis. TCRdb reprocessed the 5' RACE reads with MiXCR, giving one entry per CDR3 protein. Counted here are hundreds of thousands of distinct CDR3 sequences, roughly 25% occurring once; the ten biggest clones make up under 7%. Trimming at V came to 1 base and at J to 2 bases, leaving 13 bases not matched to a gene. This CDR3 comprises 20 residues. Germline CDR1 is DFQATT and CDR2 is SNEGSKA (reference sequence). This clonotype occurred many times. The clonotype was recovered from a male donor with ankylosing spondylitis or in good health (not recorded which). The genes are TRBV20-1 and TRBJ2-1; 14 positions match TRBD2. The sequenced material came from blood, either unsorted or a sorted T cell fraction (not recorded which). CDR3 loop: CSARGTPGLAGVRAYNEQFF. CDR3 bases: TGCAGTGCTAGAGGTACTCCGGGACTAGCGGGAGTAAGGGCCTACAATGAGCAGTTCTTC.